The clone carrying this TCR beta chain was seen only a few times. The data belong to a study of blood T cell repertoires in COVID-19. Study details: Sites in the United States, Italy and Spain provided acute and convalescent COVID-19 samples. Sources were T cells, B-cell-depleted T cells, or PBMCs; the material itself was cDNA or gDNA.

V lost 4 bases and J lost 8; bases outside the gene matches: 9. CDR1 LGHDT and CDR2 YNNKEL come from the germline V gene (reference sequence). The CDR3 is 16 amino acids. Per the study methods: Counts of nucleated cells, estimated from reference gene primer amplification, were obtained. Sequencing used immunoSEQ multiplex PCR; TCRdb keeps in-frame clones, though not all of them. The DNA gave D and trimming, while V, J and clone size come from that table. The sample lists tens of thousands of clones, roughly 89% occurring once. The genes are TRBV3-1 (or the pseudogene TRBV3-2) and TRBJ2-1, with 12 bases lining up with TRBD2. Sequencing was performed on peripheral blood. This receptor was identified in a woman at least 80 years old with acute or convalescent COVID-19. CDR3 loop: CASSLPLAGGLDEQFF. DNA for the CDR3: TGTGCCAGCAGCCTACCGCTAGCGGGGGGGCTGGATGAGCAGTTCTTC.